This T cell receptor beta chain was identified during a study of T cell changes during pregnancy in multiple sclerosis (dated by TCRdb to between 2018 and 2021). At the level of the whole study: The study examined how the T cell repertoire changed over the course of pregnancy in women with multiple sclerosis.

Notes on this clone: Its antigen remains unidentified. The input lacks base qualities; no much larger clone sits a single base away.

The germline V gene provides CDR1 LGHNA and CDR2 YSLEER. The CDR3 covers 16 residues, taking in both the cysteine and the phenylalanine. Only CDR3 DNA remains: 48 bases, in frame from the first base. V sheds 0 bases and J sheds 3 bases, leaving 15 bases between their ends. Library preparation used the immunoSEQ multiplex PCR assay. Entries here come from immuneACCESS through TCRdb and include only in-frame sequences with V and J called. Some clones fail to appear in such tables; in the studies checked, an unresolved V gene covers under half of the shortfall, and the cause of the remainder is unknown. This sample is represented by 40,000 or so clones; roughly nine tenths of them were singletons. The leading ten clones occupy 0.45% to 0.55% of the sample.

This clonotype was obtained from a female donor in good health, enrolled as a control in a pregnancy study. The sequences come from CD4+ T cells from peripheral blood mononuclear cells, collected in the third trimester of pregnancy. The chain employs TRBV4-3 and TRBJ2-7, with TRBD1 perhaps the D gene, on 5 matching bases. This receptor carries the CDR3 CASSQDYGLGRYEQYF. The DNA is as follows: TGCGCCAGCAGCCAAGATTATGGCTTGGGGCGCTACGAGCAGTACTTC.